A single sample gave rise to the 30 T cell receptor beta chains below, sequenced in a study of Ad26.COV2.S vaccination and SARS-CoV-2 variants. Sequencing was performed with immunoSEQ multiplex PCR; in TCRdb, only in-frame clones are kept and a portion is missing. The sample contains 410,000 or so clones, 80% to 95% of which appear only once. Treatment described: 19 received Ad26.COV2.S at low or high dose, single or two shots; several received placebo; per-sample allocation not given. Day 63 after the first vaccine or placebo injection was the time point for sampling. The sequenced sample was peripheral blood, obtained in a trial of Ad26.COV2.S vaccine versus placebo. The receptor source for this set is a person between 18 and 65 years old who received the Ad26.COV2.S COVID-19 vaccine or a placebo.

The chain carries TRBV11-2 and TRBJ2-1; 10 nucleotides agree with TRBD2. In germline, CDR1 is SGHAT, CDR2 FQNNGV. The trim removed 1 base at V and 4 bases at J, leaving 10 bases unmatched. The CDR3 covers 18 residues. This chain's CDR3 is CASSLGGAGGPEYNEQFF. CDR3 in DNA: TGTGCCAGCAGCTTAGGCGGAGCGGGAGGGCCAGAGTACAATGAGCAGTTCTTC.

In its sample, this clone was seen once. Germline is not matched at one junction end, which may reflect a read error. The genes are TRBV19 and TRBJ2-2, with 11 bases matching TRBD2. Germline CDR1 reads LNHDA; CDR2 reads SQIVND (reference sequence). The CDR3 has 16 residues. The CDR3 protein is CVSSLLAGGNTGELFF. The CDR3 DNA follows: TGTGTCAGTAGCTTGCTAGCGGGAGGGAACACCGGGGAGCTGTTTTTT.

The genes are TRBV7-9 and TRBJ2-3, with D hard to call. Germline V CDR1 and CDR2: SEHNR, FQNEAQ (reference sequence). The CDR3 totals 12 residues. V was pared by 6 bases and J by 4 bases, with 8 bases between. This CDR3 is CASRQTPDTQYF. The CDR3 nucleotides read TGTGCCAGCAGACAGACCCCAGATACGCAGTATTTT.

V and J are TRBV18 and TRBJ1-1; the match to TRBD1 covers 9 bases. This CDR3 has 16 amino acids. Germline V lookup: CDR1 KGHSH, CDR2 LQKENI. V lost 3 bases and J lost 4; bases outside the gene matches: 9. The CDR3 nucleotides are TGTGCCAGCTCACCCCCGACAGGGGGAGTAGGCACTGAAGCTTTCTTT. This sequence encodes CASSPPTGGVGTEAFF.

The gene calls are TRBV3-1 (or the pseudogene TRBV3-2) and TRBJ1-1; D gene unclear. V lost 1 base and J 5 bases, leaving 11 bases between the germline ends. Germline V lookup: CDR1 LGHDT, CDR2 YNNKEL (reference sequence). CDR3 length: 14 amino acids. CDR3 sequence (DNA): TGTGCCAGCAGCCAAGCTTACGGTGGGACTGAAGCTTTCTTT. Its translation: CASSQAYGGTEAFF.

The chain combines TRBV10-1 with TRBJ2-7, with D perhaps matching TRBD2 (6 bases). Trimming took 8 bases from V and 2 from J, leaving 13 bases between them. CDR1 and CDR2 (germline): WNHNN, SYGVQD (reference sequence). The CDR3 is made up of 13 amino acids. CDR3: CASAGTRTYEQYF. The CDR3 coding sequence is TGCGCCAGCGCCGGGACTCGTACCTACGAGCAGTACTTC.

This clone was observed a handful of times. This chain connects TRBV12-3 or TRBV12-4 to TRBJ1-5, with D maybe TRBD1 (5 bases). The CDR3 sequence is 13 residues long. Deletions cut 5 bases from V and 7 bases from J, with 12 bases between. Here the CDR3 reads CASSPQGSQPQHF. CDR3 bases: TGTGCCAGCAGTCCTCAGGGTAGCCAGCCCCAGCATTTT.

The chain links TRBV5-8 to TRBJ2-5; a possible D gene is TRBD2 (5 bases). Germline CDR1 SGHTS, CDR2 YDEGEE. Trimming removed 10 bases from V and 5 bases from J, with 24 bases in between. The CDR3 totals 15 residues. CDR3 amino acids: CAAGRSGLRLETQYF. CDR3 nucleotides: TGTGCCGCCGGACGAAGTGGACTGAGGTTGGAGACCCAGTACTTC. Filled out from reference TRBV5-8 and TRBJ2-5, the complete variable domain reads EAGVTQSPTHLIKTRGQQATLRCSPISGHTSVYWYQQALGLGLQFLLWYDEGEERNRGNFPPRFSGRQFPNYSSELNVNALELEDSALYLCAAGRSGLRLETQYFGPGTRLLVL.

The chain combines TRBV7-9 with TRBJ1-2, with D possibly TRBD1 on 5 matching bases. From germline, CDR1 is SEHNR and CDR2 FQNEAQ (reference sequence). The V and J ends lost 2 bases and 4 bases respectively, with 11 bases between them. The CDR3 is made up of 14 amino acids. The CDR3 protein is CASSLIQGSYGYTF. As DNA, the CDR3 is TGTGCCAGCAGCTTAATCCAGGGCAGCTATGGCTACACCTTC.

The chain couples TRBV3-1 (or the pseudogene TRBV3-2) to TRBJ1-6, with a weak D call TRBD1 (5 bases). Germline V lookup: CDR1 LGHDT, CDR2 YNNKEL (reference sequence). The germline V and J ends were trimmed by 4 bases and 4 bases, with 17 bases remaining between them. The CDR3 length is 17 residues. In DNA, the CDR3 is TGTGCCAGCAGCCCGGAGCGACAGCTCTTGTATAATTCACCCCTCCACTTT. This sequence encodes CASSPERQLLYNSPLHF.

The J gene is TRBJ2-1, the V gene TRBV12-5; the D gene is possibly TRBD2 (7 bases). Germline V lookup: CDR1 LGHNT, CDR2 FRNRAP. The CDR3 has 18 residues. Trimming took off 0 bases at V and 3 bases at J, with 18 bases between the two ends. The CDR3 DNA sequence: TGTGCTAGTGGTTTGGTAGTGGGGGCGGGAGAGTTCTACAATGAGCAGTTCTTC. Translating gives CASGLVVGAGEFYNEQFF.

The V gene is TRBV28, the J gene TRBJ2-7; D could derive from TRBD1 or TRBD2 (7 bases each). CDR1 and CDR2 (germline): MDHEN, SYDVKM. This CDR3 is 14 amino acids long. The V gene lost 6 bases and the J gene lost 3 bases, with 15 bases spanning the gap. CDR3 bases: TGTGCCAGCAGCGGGAGGACAGGAAGCTACGAGCAGTACTTC. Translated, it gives CASSGRTGSYEQYF.

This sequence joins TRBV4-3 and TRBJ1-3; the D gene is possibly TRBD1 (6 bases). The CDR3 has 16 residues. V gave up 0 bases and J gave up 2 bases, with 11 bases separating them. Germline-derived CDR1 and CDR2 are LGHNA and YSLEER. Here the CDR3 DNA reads TGCGCCAGCAGCCAAGAACCCACAGGGACTGGAAACACCATATATTTT. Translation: CASSQEPTGTGNTIYF.

In DNA form, the CDR3 reads TGTGCCAGCAAGAGGACAGTCAATCAGCCCCAGCATTTT. The encoded protein is CASKRTVNQPQHF. This chain joins TRBV2 and TRBJ1-5; D perhaps matches TRBD1 (6 bases). The CDR3 has 13 amino acids. Germline V gene lookup returns CDR1 SNHLY and CDR2 FYNNEI. V was clipped by 7 bases and J by 3 bases, with 10 bases between them.

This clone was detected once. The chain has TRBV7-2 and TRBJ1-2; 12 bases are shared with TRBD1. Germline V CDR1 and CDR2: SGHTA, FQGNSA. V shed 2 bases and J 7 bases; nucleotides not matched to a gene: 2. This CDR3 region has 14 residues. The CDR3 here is CASSLTGQGAGYTF. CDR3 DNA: TGTGCCAGCAGCTTAACGGGACAGGGGGCTGGCTACACCTTC.

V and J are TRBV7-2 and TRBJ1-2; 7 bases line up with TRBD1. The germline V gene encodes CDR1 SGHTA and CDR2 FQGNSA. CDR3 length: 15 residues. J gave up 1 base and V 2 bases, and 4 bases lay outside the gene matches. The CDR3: CASSLTGESNYGYTF. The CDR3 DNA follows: TGTGCCAGCAGCTTAACAGGGGAGAGTAACTATGGCTACACCTTC.

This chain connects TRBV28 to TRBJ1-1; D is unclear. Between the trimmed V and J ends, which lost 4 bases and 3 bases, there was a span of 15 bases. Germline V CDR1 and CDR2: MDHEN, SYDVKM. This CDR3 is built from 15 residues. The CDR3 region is CASSSSPPVDTEAFF. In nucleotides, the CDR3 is TGTGCCAGCAGTTCCTCCCCCCCGGTGGACACTGAAGCTTTCTTT.

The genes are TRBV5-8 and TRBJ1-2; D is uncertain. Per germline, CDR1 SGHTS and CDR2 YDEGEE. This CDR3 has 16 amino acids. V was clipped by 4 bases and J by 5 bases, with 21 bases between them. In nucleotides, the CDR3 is TGTGCCAGCAGCCCCCCAGGTCAGGAGATCTTTTATGGCTACACCTTC. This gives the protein CASSPPGQEIFYGYTF.

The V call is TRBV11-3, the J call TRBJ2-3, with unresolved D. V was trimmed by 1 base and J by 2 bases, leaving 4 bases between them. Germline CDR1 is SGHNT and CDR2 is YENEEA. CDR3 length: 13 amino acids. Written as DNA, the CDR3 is TGTGCCAGCAGCTTAGGGAACACAGATACGCAGTATTTT. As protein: CASSLGNTDTQYF. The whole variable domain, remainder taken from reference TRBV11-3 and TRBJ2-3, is EAGVVQSPRYKIIEKKQPVAFWCNPISGHNTLYWYLQNLGQGPELLIRYENEEAVDDSQLPKDRFSAERLKGVDSTLKIQPAELGDSAVYLCASSLGNTDTQYFGPGTRLTVL.

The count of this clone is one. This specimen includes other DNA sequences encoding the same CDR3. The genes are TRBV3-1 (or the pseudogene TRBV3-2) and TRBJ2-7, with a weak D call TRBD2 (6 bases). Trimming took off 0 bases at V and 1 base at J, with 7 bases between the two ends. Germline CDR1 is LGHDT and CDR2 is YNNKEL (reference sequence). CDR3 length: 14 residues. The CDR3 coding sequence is TGTGCCAGCAGCCAAGAGGGGGGATCCTACGAGCAGTACTTC. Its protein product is CASSQEGGSYEQYF.

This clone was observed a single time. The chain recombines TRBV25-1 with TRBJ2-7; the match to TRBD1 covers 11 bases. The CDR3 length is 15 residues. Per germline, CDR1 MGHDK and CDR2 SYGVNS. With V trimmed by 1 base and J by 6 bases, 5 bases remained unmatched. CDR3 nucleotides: TGTGCCAGCAGTGAATTGGGGACAGGGGGATTCGAGCAGTACTTC. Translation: CASSELGTGGFEQYF.

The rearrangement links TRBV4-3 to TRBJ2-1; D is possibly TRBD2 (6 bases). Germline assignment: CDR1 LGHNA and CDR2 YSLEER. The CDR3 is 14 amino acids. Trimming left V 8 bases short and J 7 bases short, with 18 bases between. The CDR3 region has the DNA TGCGCCAGCCAGAAGTTGGCGGGGCTGAATGAGCAGTTCTTC. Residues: CASQKLAGLNEQFF.

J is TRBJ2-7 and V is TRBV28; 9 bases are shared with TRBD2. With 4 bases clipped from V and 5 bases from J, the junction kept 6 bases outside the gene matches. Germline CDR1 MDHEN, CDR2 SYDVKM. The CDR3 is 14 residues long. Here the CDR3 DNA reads TGTGCCAGCAGTTGGTGGCGGGAGGGCGACGAGCAGTACTTC. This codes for CASSWWREGDEQYF.

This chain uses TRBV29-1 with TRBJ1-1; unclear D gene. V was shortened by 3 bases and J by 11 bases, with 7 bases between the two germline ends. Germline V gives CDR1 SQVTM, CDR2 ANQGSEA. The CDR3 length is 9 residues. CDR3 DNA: TGCAGCGTTGAGAGGCCCGCTTTCTTT. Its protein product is CSVERPAFF.

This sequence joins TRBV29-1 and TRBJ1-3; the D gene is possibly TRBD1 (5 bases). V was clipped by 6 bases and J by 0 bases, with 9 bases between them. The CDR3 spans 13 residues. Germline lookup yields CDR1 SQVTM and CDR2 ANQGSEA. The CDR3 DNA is TGCAGCGTGTTGGACATCTCTGGAAACACCATATATTTT. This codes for CSVLDISGNTIYF.

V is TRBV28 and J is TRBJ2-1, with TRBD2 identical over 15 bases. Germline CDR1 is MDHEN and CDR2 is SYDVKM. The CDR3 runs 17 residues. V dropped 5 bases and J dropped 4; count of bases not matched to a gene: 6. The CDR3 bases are TGTGCCAGCAGTGATGGACTAGCGGGAGGGTGGTACAATGAGCAGTTCTTC. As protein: CASSDGLAGGWYNEQFF.

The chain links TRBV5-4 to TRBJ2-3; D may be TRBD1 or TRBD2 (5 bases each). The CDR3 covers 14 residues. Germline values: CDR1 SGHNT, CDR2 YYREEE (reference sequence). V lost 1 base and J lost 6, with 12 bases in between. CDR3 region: CASSLKSGADTQYF. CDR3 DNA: TGTGCCAGCAGCTTGAAATCCGGGGCGGATACGCAGTATTTT.

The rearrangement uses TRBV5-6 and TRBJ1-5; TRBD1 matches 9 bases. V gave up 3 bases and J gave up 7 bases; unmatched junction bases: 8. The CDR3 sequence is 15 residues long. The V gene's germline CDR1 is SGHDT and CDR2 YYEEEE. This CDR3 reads CASSSGQGIGQPQHF. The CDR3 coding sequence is TGTGCCAGCAGCTCGGGACAGGGAATAGGGCAGCCCCAGCATTTT.

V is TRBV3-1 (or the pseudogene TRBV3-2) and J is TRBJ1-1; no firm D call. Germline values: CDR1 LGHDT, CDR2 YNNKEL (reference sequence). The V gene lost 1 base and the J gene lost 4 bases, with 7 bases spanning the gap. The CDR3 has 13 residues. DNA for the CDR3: TGTGCCAGCAGCCAAGGGGTGGGCACTGAAGCTTTCTTT. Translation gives CASSQGVGTEAFF.

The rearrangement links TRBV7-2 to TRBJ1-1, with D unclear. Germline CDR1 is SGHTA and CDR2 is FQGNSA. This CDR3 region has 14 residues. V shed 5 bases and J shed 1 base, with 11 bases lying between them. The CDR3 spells CASSPSNRNTEAFF. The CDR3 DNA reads TGTGCCAGCAGCCCGTCGAACAGGAACACTGAAGCTTTCTTT.